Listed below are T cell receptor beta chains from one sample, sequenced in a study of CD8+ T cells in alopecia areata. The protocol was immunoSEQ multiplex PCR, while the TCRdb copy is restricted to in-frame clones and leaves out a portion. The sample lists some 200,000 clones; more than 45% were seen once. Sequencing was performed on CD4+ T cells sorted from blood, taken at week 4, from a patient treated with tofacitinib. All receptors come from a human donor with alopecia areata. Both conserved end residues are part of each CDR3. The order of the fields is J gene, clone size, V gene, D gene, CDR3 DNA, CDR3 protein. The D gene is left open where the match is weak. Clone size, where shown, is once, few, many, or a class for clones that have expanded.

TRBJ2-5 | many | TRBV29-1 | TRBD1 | TGCAGCGTTGGACAGGGCCCAGAGACCCAGTACTTC | CSVGQGPETQYF
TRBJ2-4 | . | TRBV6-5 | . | TGTGCCAGCAGCCCTGGGACGGCGAGAAACATTCAGTACTTC | CASSPGTARNIQYF
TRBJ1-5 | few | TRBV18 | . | TGTGCCAGCTCACCTTCGTCCGGACTGCCCAGCAATCAGCCCCAGCATTTT | CASSPSSGLPSNQPQHF
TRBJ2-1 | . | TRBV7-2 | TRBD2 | TGTGCCAGCAGCTTAAATCTAGCGGGGGGGACTGAGCAGTTCTTC | CASSLNLAGGTEQFF
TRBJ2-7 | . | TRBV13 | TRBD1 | TGTGCCAGCAGCTTAACAGGGGTCCCCTACGAGCAGTACTTC | CASSLTGVPYEQYF
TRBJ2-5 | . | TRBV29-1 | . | TGCAGCGTTGATTCCGGGGTAGGGGAGACCCAGTACTTC | CSVDSGVGETQYF
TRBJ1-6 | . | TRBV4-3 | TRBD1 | TGCGCCAGCAGTCAGGGACAGGTCAATTCACCCCTCCACTTT | CASSQGQVNSPLHF
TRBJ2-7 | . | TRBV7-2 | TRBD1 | TGTGCCAGCAGCTTCGGACAGGGACCCCACGAGCAGTACTTC | CASSFGQGPHEQYF
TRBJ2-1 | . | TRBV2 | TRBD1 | TGTGCCGCGGACAGGGACAATGAGCAGTTCTTC | CAADRDNEQFF
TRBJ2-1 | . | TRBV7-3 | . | TGTGCCAGCAGCTTGGGATCTTACAATGAGCAGTTCTTC | CASSLGSYNEQFF
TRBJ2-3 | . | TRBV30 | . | TGTGCCTGGAGTGGAAAGCATACGCAGTATTTT | CAWSGKHTQYF
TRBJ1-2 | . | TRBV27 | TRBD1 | TGTGCCAGCAGTCCTGTTACAGGGACAGCAGCTAACTATGGCTACACCTTC | CASSPVTGTAANYGYTF
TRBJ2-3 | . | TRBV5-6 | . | TGTGCCAGCAGCCTGGGGTCAGATACGCAGTATTTT | CASSLGSDTQYF
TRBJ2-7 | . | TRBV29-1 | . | TGCAGCGTTTCATACGGACTTCCAGGCGAGCAGTACTTC | CSVSYGLPGEQYF
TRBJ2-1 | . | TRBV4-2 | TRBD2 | TGTGCCAGCAGCCAAGAGGGTACTAGCGGGGGATACAATGAGCAGTTCTTC | CASSQEGTSGGYNEQFF
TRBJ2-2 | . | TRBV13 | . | TGTGCCAGCAGCAGTCAAGTCGGGGAGCTGTTTTTT | CASSSQVGELFF
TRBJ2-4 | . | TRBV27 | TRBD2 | TGTGCCAGCTGGGCCCTCTCCGCTAGCGGACAAAACATTCAGTACTTC | CASWALSASGQNIQYF
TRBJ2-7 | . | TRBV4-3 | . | TGCGCCAGCAGCCTTCGGCGTGAGGATGAGCAGTACTTC | CASSLRREDEQYF
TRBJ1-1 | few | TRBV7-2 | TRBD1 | TGTGCCAGCAGCCAGGACAGGGCCACTGAAGCTTTCTTT | CASSQDRATEAFF
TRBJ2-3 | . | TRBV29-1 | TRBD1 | TGCAGCACCGGACAGGGGGTTAGCACAGATACGCAGTATTTT | CSTGQGVSTDTQYF
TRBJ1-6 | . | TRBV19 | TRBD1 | TGTGCCAGTACTATTAGGACAGGGGGATCACCCCTCCACTTT | CASTIRTGGSPLHF
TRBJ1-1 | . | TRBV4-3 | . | TGCGCCAGCAGCCCCGACAGCAGCTTGAACACTGAAGCTTTCTTT | CASSPDSSLNTEAFF
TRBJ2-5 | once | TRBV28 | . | TGTGCCAGCAGTGAGAGGGTAGGGAAGGCCCAGTACTTC | CASSERVGKAQYF
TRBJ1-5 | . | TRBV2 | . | TGTGCCAGCAGCAGTCAGGGCAATCAGCCCCAGCATTTT | CASSSQGNQPQHF
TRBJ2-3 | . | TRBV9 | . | TGTGCCAGCAGCGTAGAGGGGTTCAGCACAGATACGCAGTATTTT | CASSVEGFSTDTQYF
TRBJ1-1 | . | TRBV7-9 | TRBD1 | TGTGCCAGCGGGCGACAGGGGGCTGAAGCTTTCTTT | CASGRQGAEAFF
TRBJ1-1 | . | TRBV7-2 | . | TGTGCCAGCAGCTTAGTGGTGTCGGGGGGCACTGAAGCTTTCTTT | CASSLVVSGGTEAFF
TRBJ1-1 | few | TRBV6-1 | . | TGTGCCAGTATCCTAGACAGGCAGATTAACACTGAAGCTTTCTTT | CASILDRQINTEAFF
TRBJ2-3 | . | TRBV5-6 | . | TGTGCCAGCAGCTTGGTCACAGATACGCAGTATTTT | CASSLVTDTQYF
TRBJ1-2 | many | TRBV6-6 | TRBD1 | TGTGCCAGCAGCCGGACAGGGGCTAACTATGGCTACACCTTC | CASSRTGANYGYTF
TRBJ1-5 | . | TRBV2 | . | TGTGCCAGCAGTTACAGCAATCAGCCCCAGCATTTT | CASSYSNQPQHF
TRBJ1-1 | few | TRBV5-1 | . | TGCGCCAGCAGCACGAATACTAACACTGAAGCTTTCTTT | CASSTNTNTEAFF
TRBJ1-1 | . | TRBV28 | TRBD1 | TGTGCCAGCAGATCCGCAGGGGGACCAACTGAAGCTTTCTTT | CASRSAGGPTEAFF
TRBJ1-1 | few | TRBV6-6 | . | TGTGCCAGCAGTTACGGGGGGGCCAGGGACACTGAAGCTTTCTTT | CASSYGGARDTEAFF
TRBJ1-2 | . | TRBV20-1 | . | TGCAGTGCCGCCGTAGATGGCTACACCTTC | CSAAVDGYTF
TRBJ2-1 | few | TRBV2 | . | TGTGCCAGCAGCGTGACTAGAGACAATGAGCAGTTCTTC | CASSVTRDNEQFF
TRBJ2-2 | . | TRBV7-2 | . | TGTGCCAGCAGCCGGGACGGGAACACCGGGGAGCTGTTTTTT | CASSRDGNTGELFF
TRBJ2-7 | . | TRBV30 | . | TGTGCCTGGAGTGTAGACCGGGGGCCATACGAGCAGTACTTC | CAWSVDRGPYEQYF
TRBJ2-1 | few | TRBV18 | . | TGTGCCAGCTCACCACAGGACCGGACCTACAATGAGCAGTTCTTC | CASSPQDRTYNEQFF
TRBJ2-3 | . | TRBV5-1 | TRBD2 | TGCGCCAGCAGCGTACTAACTAGCGGGGTGAGCACAGATACGCAGTATTTT | CASSVLTSGVSTDTQYF
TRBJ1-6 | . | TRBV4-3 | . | TGCGCCAGCACCCTCTATTCACCCCTCCACTTT | CASTLYSPLHF
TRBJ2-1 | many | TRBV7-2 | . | TGTGCCAGCAGCAATTCCGGTGAGCAGTTCTTC | CASSNSGEQFF
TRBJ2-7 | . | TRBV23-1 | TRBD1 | TGCGCCAGCAGTCAATATACAGGGGATCCCCTCTACGAGCAGTACTTC | CASSQYTGDPLYEQYF
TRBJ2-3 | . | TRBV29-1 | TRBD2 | TGCAGCGTTGTTTCAGGGTGGACTAGCGGGCTTGCGGATACGCAGTATTTT | CSVVSGWTSGLADTQYF
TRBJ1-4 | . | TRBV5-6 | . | TGTGCCAGCAGCTTGACAAGGGGGGTTAGTAGGAAACTGTTTTTT | CASSLTRGVSRKLFF
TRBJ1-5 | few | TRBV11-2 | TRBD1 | TGTGCCAGCAGCTTAGAATCAGGGGGCGGTCAGCCCCAGCATTTT | CASSLESGGGQPQHF
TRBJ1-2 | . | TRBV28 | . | TGTGCCAGCAGATTTCAGTGGGGCTACACCTTC | CASRFQWGYTF
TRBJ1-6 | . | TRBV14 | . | TGTGCCAGCAGCCAATACCAGGGTAATTCACCCCTCCACTTT | CASSQYQGNSPLHF
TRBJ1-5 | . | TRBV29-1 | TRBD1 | TGCAGCGTTGAAGGATGGCAGGGGGCCCAGCATTTT | CSVEGWQGAQHF
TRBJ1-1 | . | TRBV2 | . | TGTGCCAGCAGTGAACAGGCCCTTGAAGCTTTCTTT | CASSEQALEAFF
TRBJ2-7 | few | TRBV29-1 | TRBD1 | TGCAGCGTCGAGACAGGGGCCCACGAGCAGTACTTC | CSVETGAHEQYF
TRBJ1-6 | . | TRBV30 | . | TGTGCCTGGAGCCCGCAGGGTAACTCACCCCTCCACTTT | CAWSPQGNSPLHF
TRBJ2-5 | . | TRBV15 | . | TGTGCCACCAGCAGAGAAAGAGCAGGGGGGTGGCAAGAGACCCAGTACTTC | CATSRERAGGWQETQYF